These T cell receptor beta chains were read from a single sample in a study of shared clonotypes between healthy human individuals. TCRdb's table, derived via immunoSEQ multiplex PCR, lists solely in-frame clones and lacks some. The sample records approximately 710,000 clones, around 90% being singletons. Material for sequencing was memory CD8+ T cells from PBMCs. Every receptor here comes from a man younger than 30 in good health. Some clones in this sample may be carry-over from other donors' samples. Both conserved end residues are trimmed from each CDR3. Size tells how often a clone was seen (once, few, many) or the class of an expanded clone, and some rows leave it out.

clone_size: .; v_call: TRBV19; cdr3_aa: ASSQSGANVLT
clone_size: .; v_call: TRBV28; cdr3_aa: ASGRESYEQY
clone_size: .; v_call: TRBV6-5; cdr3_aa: ASSYETGNTGELF
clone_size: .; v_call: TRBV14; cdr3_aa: ASSLTPGGPSEQY
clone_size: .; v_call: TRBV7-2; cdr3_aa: ASSLAGGKYNEQF
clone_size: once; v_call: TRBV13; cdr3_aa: ASSLFMGQGAYEQY
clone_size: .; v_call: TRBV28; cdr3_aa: ASSRGRSSGNTIY
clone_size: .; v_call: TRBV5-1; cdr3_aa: ASSLAVSTGQSYEQY
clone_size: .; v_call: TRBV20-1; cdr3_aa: SARAGQF
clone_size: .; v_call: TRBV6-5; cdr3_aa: ATRRGGRGEQY
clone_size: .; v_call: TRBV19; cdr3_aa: ASSIPGTSGNTIY
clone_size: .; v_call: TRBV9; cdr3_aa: ASSPYLFGGSERYGYT
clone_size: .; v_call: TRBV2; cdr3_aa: ASSESPGHHVFFYGYT
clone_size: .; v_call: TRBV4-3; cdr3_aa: ASSQVLAGQETQY
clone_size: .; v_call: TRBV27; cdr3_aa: ASRRGSGLHQETQY
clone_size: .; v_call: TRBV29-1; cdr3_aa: SVRDSREGEQY
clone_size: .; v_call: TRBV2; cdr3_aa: ASSEYFGGTEAF
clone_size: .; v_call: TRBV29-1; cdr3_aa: SGYRSQETQY
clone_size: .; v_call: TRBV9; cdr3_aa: ASSVGLAEYNEQF
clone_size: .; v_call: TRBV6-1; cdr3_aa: ASSHRGGYEQY
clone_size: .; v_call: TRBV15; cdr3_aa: ATSRDGRGFFNEQF
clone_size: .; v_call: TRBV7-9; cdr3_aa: ASNKPGLAGPNTGELF
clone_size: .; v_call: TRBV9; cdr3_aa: ASSLGTGTYGYT
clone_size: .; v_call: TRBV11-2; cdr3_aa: ASSLFRGRLRWGYNEQF
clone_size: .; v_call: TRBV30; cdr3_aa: ALRVTLYNEQF
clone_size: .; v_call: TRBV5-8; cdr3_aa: ASSLSGQLSLAKNIQY
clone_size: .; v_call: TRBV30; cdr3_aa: AWDRGDKNIQY
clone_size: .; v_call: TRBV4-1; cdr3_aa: ASSPNLGGQDATNEKLF
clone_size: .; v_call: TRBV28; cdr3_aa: ASSLAGSSYEQY